The clone carrying this T cell receptor (beta chain) has a count of ten or more. The study profiled TCR beta VDJ and CDR3 using genomic DNA as template. TCRdb reprocessed the reads with MiXCR, giving one entry per CDR3 protein. The repertoire holds around 430,000 distinct CDR3 sequences, with about a third as singletons. The sequenced patients had an expansion of CD8+CD57+ cells seen by flow cytometry. The CDR3 runs 13 residues. Trimming left V 3 bases short and J 2 bases short, with 9 bases between. CDR1 and CDR2 (germline): SGHRS, YFSETQ. The data stem from a study of CD8+CD57+ T cells in acquired aplastic anemia.

Specimen: sorted CD4+, CD8+, or CD8+CD57+ T cells (not recorded which) from PBMCs. The gene calls are TRBV5-1 and TRBJ2-7, with D tentatively TRBD1 or TRBD2 (5 bases each). This TCR derives from a human donor with aplastic anemia. The CDR3 spells CASSWDPAYEQYF. CDR3 sequence (DNA): TGCGCCAGCAGCTGGGACCCAGCCTACGAGCAGTACTTC.